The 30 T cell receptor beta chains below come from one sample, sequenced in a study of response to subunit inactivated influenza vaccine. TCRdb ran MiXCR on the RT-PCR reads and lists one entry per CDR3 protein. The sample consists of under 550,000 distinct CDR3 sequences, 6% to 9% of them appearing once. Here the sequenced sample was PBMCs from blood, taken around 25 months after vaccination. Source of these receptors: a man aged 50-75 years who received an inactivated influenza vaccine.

CDR3 in amino acids: CAISDGAMNTGELFF. The CDR3 DNA is TGTGCCATCAGTGACGGGGCGATGAACACCGGGGAGCTGTTTTTT. This sequence joins TRBV10-3 and TRBJ2-2; D is tentatively TRBD1 or TRBD2 (5 bases each). This CDR3 spans 15 amino acids. V was pared by 3 bases and J by 1 base, with 9 bases between. Per germline, CDR1 ENHRY and CDR2 SYGVKD.

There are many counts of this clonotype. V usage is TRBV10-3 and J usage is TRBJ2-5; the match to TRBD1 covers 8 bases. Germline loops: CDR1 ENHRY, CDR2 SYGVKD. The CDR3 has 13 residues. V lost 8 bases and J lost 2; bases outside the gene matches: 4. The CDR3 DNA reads TGTGCCATCGCCGACAGGGGACAAGAGACCCAGTACTTC. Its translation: CAIADRGQETQYF.

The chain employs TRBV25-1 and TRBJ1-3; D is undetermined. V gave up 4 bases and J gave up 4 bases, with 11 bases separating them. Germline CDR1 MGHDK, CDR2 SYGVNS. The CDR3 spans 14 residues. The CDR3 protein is CASSAGLRGNTIYF. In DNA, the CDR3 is TGTGCCAGCAGTGCCGGGCTCCGCGGAAACACCATATATTTT.

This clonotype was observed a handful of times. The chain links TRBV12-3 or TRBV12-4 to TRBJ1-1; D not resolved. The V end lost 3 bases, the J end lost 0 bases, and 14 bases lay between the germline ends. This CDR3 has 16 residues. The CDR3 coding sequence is TGTGCCAGCAGTTTTTACCGGGTGCTAATGAACACTGAAGCTTTCTTT. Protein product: CASSFYRVLMNTEAFF.

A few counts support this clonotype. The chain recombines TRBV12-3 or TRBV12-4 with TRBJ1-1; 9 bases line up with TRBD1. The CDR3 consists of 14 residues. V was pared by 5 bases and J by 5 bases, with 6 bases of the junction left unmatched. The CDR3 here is CASSKGQGNTEAFF. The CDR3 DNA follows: TGTGCCAGCAGTAAGGGACAGGGTAATACTGAAGCTTTCTTT.

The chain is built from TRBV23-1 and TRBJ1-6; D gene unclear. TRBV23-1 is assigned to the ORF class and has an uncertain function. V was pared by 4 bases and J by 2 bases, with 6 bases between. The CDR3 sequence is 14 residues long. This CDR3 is CASSPPAYNSPLHF. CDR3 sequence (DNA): TGCGCCAGCAGTCCCCCGGCCTATAATTCACCCCTCCACTTT.

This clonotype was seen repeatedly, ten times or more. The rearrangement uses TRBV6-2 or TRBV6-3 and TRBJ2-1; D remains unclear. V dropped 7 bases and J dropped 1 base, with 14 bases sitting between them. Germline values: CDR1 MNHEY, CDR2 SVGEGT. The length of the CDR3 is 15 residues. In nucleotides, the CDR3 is TGTGCCAGCAACGGCCGGACGGGTTCCTACAATGAGCAGTTCTTC. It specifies CASNGRTGSYNEQFF.

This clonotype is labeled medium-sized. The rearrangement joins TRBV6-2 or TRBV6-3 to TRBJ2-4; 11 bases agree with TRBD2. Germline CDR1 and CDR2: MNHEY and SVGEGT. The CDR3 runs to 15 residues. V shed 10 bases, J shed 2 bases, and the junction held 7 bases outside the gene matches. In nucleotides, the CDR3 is TGTGCCATCCTTAGCGGGGGGGCGTCCAAAAACATTCAGTACTTC. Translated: CAILSGGASKNIQYF.

In nucleotides, the CDR3 is TGCAGTGCTAGTGATAGGGGGCGTGGGGAGACCCAGTACTTC. Encoded protein: CSASDRGRGETQYF. The gene calls are TRBV20-1 and TRBJ2-5, with TRBD1 matching over 7 bases. Germline values: CDR1 DFQATT, CDR2 SNEGSKA (reference sequence). The J segment lost 5 bases and the V segment lost 3 bases, leaving 9 bases of the junction unmatched. The CDR3 runs to 14 residues.

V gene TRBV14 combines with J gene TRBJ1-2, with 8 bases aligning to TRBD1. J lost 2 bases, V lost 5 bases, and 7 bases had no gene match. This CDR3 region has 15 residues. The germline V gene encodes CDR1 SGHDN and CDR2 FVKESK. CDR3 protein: CASSSIGQGNYGYTF. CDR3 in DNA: TGTGCCAGCAGCTCGATCGGACAGGGCAACTATGGCTACACCTTC.

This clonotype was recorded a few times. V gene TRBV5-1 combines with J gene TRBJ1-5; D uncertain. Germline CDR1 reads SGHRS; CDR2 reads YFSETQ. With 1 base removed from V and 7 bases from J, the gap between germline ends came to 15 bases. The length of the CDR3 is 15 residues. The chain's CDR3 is CASSLTPGSAQPQHF. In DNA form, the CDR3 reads TGCGCCAGCAGCTTGACCCCGGGGAGCGCCCAGCCCCAGCATTTT.

The CDR3 protein is CASSVSTVLYNEQFF. The CDR3 DNA is TGTGCCAGCTCCGTCTCAACAGTTCTCTACAATGAGCAGTTCTTC. The chain links TRBV11-2 to TRBJ2-1, with D unresolved. The V gene's germline CDR1 is SGHAT and CDR2 FQNNGV. This CDR3 region has 15 residues. V was clipped by 8 bases and J by 3 bases, with 17 bases between them.

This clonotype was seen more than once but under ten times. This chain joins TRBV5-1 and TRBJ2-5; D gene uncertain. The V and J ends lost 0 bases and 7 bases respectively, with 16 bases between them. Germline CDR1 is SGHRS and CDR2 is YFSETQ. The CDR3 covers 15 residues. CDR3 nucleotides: TGCGCCAGCAGCTTGGCCAGAACGAGACCAGGGACCCAGTACTTC. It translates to CASSLARTRPGTQYF.

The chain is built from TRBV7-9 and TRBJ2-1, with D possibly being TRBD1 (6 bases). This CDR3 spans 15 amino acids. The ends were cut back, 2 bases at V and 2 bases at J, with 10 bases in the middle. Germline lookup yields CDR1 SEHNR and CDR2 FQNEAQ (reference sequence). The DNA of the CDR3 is TGTGCCAGCAGCTTACAGGGGAACCCCTACAATGAGCAGTTCTTC. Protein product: CASSLQGNPYNEQFF.

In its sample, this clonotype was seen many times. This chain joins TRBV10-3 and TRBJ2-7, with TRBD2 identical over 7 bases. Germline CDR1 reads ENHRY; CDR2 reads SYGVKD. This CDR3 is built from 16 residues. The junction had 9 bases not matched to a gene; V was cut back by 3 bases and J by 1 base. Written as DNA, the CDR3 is TGTGCCATCAGTGAACCGACTAGCCAACAATCCTACGAGCAGTACTTC. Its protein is CAISEPTSQQSYEQYF.

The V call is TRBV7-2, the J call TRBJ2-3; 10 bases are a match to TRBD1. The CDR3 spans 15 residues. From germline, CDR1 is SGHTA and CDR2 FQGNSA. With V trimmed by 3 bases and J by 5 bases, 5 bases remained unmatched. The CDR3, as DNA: TGTGCCAGCAGCTTGACAGGGGGCCGTGGAGATACGCAGTATTTT. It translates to CASSLTGGRGDTQYF. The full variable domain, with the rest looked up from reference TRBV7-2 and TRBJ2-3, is GAGVSQSPSNKVTEKGKDVELRCDPISGHTALYWYRQSLGQGLEFLIYFQGNSAPDKSGLPSDRFSAERTGGSVSTLTIQRTQQEDSAVYLCASSLTGGRGDTQYFGPGTRLTVL.

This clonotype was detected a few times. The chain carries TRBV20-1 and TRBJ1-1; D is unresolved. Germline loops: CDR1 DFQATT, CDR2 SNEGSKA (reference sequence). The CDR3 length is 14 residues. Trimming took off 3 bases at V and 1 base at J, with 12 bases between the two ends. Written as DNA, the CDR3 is TGCAGTGCTAGTCTTAAGGGTGCGAACACTGAAGCTTTCTTT. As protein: CSASLKGANTEAFF.

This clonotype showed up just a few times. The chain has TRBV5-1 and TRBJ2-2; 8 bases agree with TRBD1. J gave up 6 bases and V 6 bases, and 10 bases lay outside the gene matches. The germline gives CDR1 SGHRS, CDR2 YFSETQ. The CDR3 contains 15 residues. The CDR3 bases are TGCGCCAGCAAAGCCGGGACAGGTTCTTCCGGGGAGCTGTTTTTT. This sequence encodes CASKAGTGSSGELFF. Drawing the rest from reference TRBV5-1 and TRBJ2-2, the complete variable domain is KAGVTQTPRYLIKTRGQQVTLSCSPISGHRSVSWYQQTPGQGLQFLFEYFSETQRNKGNFPGRFSGRQFSNSRSEMNVSTLELGDSALYLCASKAGTGSSGELFFGEGSRLTVL.

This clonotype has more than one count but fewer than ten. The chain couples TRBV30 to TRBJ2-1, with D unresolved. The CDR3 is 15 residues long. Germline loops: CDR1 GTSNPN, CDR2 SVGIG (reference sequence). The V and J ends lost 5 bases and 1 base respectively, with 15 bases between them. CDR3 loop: CAWENSLTSYNEQFF. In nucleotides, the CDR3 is TGTGCCTGGGAAAACTCGTTAACTTCCTACAATGAGCAGTTCTTC.

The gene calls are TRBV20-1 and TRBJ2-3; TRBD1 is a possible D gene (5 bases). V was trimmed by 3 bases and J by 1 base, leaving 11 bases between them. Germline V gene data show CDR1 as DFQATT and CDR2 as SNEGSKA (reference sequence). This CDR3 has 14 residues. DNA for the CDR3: TGCAGTGCTAGCCGGACACCACGCACAGATACGCAGTATTTT. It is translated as CSASRTPRTDTQYF.

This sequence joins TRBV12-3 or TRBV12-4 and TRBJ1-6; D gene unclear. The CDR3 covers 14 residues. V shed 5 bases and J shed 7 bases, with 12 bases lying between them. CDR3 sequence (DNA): TGTGCCAGCAGTCTGGAGGGAACGAATTCACCCCTCCACTTT. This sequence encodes CASSLEGTNSPLHF.

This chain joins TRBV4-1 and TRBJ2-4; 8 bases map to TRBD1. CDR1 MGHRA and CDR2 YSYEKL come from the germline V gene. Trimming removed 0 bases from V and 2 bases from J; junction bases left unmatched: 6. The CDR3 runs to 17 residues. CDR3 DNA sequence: TGCGCCAGCAGCCAAGAGGCAGGGGGCCTACCCAAAAACATTCAGTACTTC. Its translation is CASSQEAGGLPKNIQYF.

The CDR3 region is CSVEGDGDSYEQYF. In DNA form, the CDR3 reads TGCAGCGTTGAAGGGGACGGAGACTCCTACGAGCAGTACTTC. The chain links TRBV29-1 to TRBJ2-7; possibly TRBD1 or TRBD2 for D (5 bases each). CDR1 and CDR2 from the germline V gene are SQVTM and ANQGSEA. V was trimmed by 1 base and J by 0 bases, leaving 10 bases between them. The CDR3 is made up of 14 amino acids.

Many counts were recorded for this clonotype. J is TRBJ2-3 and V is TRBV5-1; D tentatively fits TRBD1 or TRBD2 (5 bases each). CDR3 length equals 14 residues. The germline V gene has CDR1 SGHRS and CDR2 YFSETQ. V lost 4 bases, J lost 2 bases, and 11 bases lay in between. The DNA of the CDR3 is TGCGCCAGCAGCCGGGACCAGCCCACAGATACGCAGTATTTT. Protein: CASSRDQPTDTQYF.

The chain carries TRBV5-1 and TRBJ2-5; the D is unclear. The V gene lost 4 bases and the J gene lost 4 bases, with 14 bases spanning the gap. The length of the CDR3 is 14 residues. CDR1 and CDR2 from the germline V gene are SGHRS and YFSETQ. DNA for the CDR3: TGCGCCAGCAGCCCGGATGTCCCGAGAGAGACCCAGTACTTC. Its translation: CASSPDVPRETQYF.

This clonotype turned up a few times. CDR3 DNA: TGTGCCAGCAGCTCAAAAGGACAGGGGTCCTACGAGCAGTACTTC. This encodes CASSSKGQGSYEQYF. The chain combines TRBV7-2 with TRBJ2-7; the match to TRBD1 covers 9 bases. The germline V gene has CDR1 SGHTA and CDR2 FQGNSA. Germline trimming cut 4 bases from V and 1 base from J; bases unmatched to any gene: 5. This CDR3 has 15 residues.

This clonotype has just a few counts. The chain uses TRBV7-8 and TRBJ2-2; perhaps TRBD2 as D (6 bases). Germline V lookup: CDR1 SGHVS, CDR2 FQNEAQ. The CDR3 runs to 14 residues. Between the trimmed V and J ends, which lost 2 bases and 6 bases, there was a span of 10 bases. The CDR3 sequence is CASSLSSGPGELFF. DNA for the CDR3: TGTGCCAGCAGCTTATCAAGCGGGCCCGGGGAGCTGTTTTTT.

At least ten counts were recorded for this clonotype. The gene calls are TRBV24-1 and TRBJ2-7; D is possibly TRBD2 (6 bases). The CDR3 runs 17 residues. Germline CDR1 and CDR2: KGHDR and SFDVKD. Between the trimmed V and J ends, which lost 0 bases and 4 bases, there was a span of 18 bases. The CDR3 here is CATSDLQVGGSQYEQYF. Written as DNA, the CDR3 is TGTGCCACCAGTGATTTGCAAGTGGGAGGCAGCCAATACGAGCAGTACTTC.

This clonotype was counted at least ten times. The CDR3: CSARETGWDYGYTF. As DNA, the CDR3 is TGCAGTGCTAGAGAGACAGGGTGGGACTATGGCTACACCTTC. This chain joins TRBV20-1 and TRBJ1-2, with TRBD1 matching 7 bases. The CDR3 spans 14 residues. The V segment lost 0 bases and the J segment 3 bases; nucleotides outside the gene matches: 4. Germline V CDR1 and CDR2: DFQATT, SNEGSKA (reference sequence).

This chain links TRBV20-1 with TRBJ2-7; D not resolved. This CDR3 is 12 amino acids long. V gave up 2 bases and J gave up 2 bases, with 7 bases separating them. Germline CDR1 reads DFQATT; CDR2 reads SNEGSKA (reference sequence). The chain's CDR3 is CSARPQTYEQYF. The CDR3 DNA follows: TGCAGTGCTAGACCTCAAACCTACGAGCAGTACTTC.